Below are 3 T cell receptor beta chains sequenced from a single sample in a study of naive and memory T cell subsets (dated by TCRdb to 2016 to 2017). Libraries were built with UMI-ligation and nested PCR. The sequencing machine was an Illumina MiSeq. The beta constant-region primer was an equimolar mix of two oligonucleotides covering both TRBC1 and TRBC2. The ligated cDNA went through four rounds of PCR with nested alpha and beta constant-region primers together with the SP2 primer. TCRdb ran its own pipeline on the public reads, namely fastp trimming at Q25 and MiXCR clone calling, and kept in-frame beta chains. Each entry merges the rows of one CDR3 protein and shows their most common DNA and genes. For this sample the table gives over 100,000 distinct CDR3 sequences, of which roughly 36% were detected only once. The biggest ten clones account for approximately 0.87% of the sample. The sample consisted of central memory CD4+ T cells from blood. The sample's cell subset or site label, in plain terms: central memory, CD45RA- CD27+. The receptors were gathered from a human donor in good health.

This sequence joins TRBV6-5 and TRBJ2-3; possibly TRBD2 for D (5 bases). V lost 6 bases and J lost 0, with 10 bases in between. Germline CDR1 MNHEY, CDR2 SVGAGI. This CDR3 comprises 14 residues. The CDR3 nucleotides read TGTGCCAGCAGGTCAGGACTCAGCACAGATACGCAGTATTTT. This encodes CASRSGLSTDTQYF.

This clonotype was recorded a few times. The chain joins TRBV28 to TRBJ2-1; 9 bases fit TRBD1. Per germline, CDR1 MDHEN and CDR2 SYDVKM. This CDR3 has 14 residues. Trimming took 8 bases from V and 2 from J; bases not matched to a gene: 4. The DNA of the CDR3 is TGTGCCAGCGGAGACAGGGGGACCTACAATGAGCAGTTCTTC. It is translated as CASGDRGTYNEQFF.

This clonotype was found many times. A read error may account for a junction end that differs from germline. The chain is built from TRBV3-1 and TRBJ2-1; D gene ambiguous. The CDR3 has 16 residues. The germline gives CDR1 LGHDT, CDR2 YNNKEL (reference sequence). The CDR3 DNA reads TGTGCCAGCAGCCTGACGAAGGGAAAATCCTACGGTAAGGTTGTCTTC. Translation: CASSLTKGKSYGKVVF.